This T cell receptor (beta chain) was retrieved from a study of OX40 agonist ivuxolimab in advanced cancers. On the study more broadly: At doses from 0.01 to 10 mg/kg, patients were given intravenous ivuxolimab every 2 weeks.

Generated by immunoSEQ multiplex PCR, the TCRdb table keeps only in-frame clones and is missing some. The table records about 50,000 clones, roughly 80% of them present only once. In regard to this clone: Antigen specificity is unknown.

Germline V gives CDR1 SGDLS, CDR2 YYNGEE. CDR3 length equals 17 residues. The V and J ends lost 0 bases and 3 bases, in that order; junction bases with no gene match: 10. General study points: At 0.1 to 3.0 mg/kg and by week 6, CD4+ and CD8+ T cells in the blood had expanded clonally.

The chain joins TRBV9 to TRBJ2-3; 7 bases line up with TRBD2. This receptor was identified in an adult with an advanced solid tumor such as melanoma, head and neck, liver or kidney cancer. The sample was CD4+ or CD8+ T cells sorted from blood, taken in a trial of the OX40 agonist ivuxolimab. CDR3: CASSVGLLAVGTDTQYF. In nucleotides, the CDR3 is TGTGCCAGCAGCGTAGGTTTGCTAGCGGTTGGGACAGATACGCAGTATTTT.